Below are 17 T cell receptor beta chains sequenced from a single sample in a study of a mutant IDH1 vaccine in newly diagnosed glioma. TCRdb keeps only in-frame clones here, not all; method: immunoSEQ multiplex PCR. The table lists tens of thousands of clones, approximately 79% of them singletons. These receptors have no known antigen. Time point noted: week 11, during vaccination. With topical imiquimod, each dose of the vaccine consisted of 300 ug of mutant IDH1 20-mer peptide. Specimen: PBMCs, collected from a glioma patient whose treatment included an IDH1 peptide vaccine. These receptors originate from a man aged 35-49 years with glioma.

The chain employs TRBV11-2 and TRBJ2-3; D might be TRBD2 (5 bases). This CDR3 region has 13 residues. Germline CDR1 is SGHAT and CDR2 is FQNNGV. V gave up 2 bases and J gave up 5 bases, with 8 bases separating them. The chain's CDR3 is CASSLSRGDTQYF. The CDR3 DNA is TGTGCCAGCAGCTTATCCCGGGGAGATACGCAGTATTTT.

The chain carries TRBV9 and TRBJ2-5; maybe TRBD1 (5 bases). V was pared by 1 base and J by 2 bases, with 6 bases between. This CDR3 comprises 13 residues. Germline values: CDR1 SGDLS, CDR2 YYNGEE. The CDR3 region has the DNA TGTGCCAGCAGCGTAAGGGGACAAGAGACCCAGTACTTC. Protein: CASSVRGQETQYF.

The gene calls are TRBV18 and TRBJ2-5; the match to TRBD1 covers 9 bases. This CDR3 comprises 16 residues. V trimming: 6 bases; J trimming: 4 bases; junction bases outside the gene matches: 12. Germline CDR1 is KGHSH and CDR2 is LQKENI. CDR3 in amino acids: CASSPTGGAEGETQYF. CDR3 coding DNA: TGTGCCAGCTCGCCTACAGGGGGCGCAGAGGGAGAGACCCAGTACTTC.

The chain employs TRBV6-6 and TRBJ2-1; TRBD2 aligns across 9 bases. V gave up 6 bases and J gave up 6 bases; unmatched junction bases: 3. In germline, CDR1 is MNHNY, CDR2 SVGAGI (reference sequence). The CDR3 consists of 13 residues. The CDR3 here is CASRGTSPNEQFF. The CDR3 region has the DNA TGTGCCAGCAGGGGGACTAGCCCCAATGAGCAGTTCTTC.

Only a few counts were recorded for this clone. The chain carries TRBV27 and TRBJ1-5, with D hard to call. The V and J ends lost 3 bases and 7 bases respectively, with 10 bases between them. Germline CDR1 MNHEY, CDR2 SMNVEV (reference sequence). The CDR3 is made up of 13 amino acids. The CDR3 spells CASSLGEGQPQHF. The CDR3 coding sequence is TGTGCCAGCAGTTTGGGAGAGGGCCAGCCCCAGCATTTT.

V usage is TRBV19 and J usage is TRBJ1-1; possible D gene TRBD1, 6 bases. Trimming removed 6 bases from V and 0 bases from J, with 11 bases in between. The CDR3 sequence is 14 residues long. The germline V gene has CDR1 LNHDA and CDR2 SQIVND (reference sequence). The CDR3 nucleotides read TGTGCCAGTAGGGGGGGCCTACTGAACACTGAAGCTTTCTTT. Encoded protein: CASRGGLLNTEAFF.

In this sample, this clone turned up a few times. The chain employs TRBV7-2 and TRBJ1-5; the D gene is possibly TRBD1 (5 bases). Germline V gene data show CDR1 as SGHTA and CDR2 as FQGNSA. The CDR3 consists of 13 residues. Trimming took 4 bases from V and 11 from J, leaving 15 bases between them. The CDR3 reads CASSWGPAEAQHF. CDR3 nucleotide sequence: TGTGCCAGCAGCTGGGGACCCGCAGAGGCCCAGCATTTT.

The chain combines TRBV29-1 with TRBJ2-3; 7 bases fit TRBD1. The CDR3 sequence is 14 residues long. The ends lost 7 bases at V and 0 bases at J; junction bases unmatched: 7. Germline V gene lookup returns CDR1 SQVTM and CDR2 ANQGSEA. CDR3: CSARRDSSTDTQYF. CDR3 sequence (DNA): TGCAGCGCCCGCCGGGACAGTAGCACAGATACGCAGTATTTT.

The chain combines TRBV2 with TRBJ2-7; possibly TRBD1 for D (6 bases). Germline-derived CDR1 and CDR2 are SNHLY and FYNNEI. Between the trimmed V and J ends, which lost 4 bases and 3 bases, there was a span of 13 bases. The CDR3 contains 14 residues. The CDR3 nucleotides read TGTGCCAGCAGTGGCCCGGGACAAATCTACGAGCAGTACTTC. Translating it yields CASSGPGQIYEQYF.

This sequence joins TRBV19 and TRBJ1-3; D is undetermined. The germline V gene has CDR1 LNHDA and CDR2 SQIVND (reference sequence). Trimming took 3 bases from V and 8 from J, leaving 8 bases between them. The CDR3 has 12 amino acids. CDR3 nucleotides: TGTGCCAGTAGTATTACGGAGGACACCATATATTTT. Its translation: CASSITEDTIYF.

The chain is built from TRBV6-6 and TRBJ1-2; 12 bases fit TRBD1. Germline V gives CDR1 MNHNY, CDR2 SVGAGI (reference sequence). This CDR3 has 16 amino acids. After removal of 7 bases from V and 1 base from J, the junction contained 7 bases not matched to a gene. CDR3: CASNPGTGGDNYGYTF. CDR3 coding DNA: TGTGCCAGCAACCCCGGGACAGGGGGCGATAACTATGGCTACACCTTC.

About this clone itself: Mismatch with germline at one junction end may stem from a read error. The sample contains more than one DNA sequence encoding this CDR3. The chain has TRBV27 and TRBJ1-1; D uncertain. The CDR3 runs to 15 residues. CDR1 is MNHEY, CDR2 SMNVEV, per germline (reference sequence). CDR3: CASSQAQTMNTEAFF. CDR3 nucleotide sequence: TGTGCCAGCTCCCAAGCCCAGACAATGAACACTGAGGCTTTCTTT.

The V call is TRBV7-6, the J call TRBJ2-2; a weak D match, TRBD2 (5 bases). The CDR3 is made up of 13 amino acids. Germline V gene sequence: CDR1 SGHVS, CDR2 FNYEAQ. Trimming cost V 5 bases and J 7 bases, with 11 bases left between them. CDR3 protein: CASSPGRGGELFF. The CDR3 DNA is TGTGCCAGCAGCCCCGGCCGGGGCGGGGAGCTGTTTTTT.

The J gene is TRBJ2-7, the V gene TRBV7-2; 8 bases map to TRBD2. The trim removed 7 bases at V and 2 bases at J, leaving 7 bases unmatched. The CDR3 totals 14 residues. In germline, CDR1 is SGHTA, CDR2 FQGNSA. The CDR3 reads CASTPGLVPYEQYF. The CDR3, as DNA: TGTGCCAGCACCCCGGGACTAGTCCCCTACGAGCAGTACTTC.

This chain joins TRBV5-1 and TRBJ2-7; D tentatively reads TRBD1 or TRBD2 (6 bases each). V lost 3 bases and J lost 5, with 15 bases in between. The CDR3 extends over 14 amino acids. Germline CDR1 and CDR2: SGHRS and YFSETQ. In DNA form, the CDR3 reads TGCGCCAGCAGCTATGGGGGGCATCCCGACGAGCAGTACTTC. This sequence encodes CASSYGGHPDEQYF.

This rearrangement joins TRBV7-9 to TRBJ1-1; TRBD1 agrees at 7 bases. The ends lost 5 bases at V and 5 bases at J; junction bases unmatched: 5. CDR1 is SEHNR and CDR2 is FQNEAQ in the germline V gene (reference sequence). CDR3 length: 13 amino acids. The CDR3 sequence: CASSPTGRTEAFF. CDR3 coding DNA: TGTGCCAGCAGCCCGACAGGGCGAACTGAAGCTTTCTTT.

J is TRBJ2-1 and V is TRBV9; 8 nucleotides match TRBD2. CDR1 is SGDLS, CDR2 YYNGEE, per germline. The CDR3 loop spans 18 amino acids. The junction had 16 bases not matched to a gene; V was cut back by 4 bases and J by 4 bases. The CDR3 reads CASSPRGKAGDNYNEQFF. DNA of the CDR3: TGTGCCAGCAGCCCTCGGGGTAAAGCGGGAGATAATTACAATGAGCAGTTCTTC.